The 30 T cell receptor beta chains reported below all come from one sample, sequenced in a study of blood T cell repertoires in COVID-19. Using immunoSEQ multiplex PCR, the repertoire was profiled, and TCRdb retains in-frame clones only, with some absent. The sample carries fewer than 200,000 clones, 82% recorded once. Sequences were obtained from PBMCs or T cells enriched from blood (not recorded which). These receptors came from a woman aged 55-70 years with acute COVID-19.

The chain uses TRBV19 and TRBJ1-2; D unresolved. This CDR3 is built from 12 residues. V lost 5 bases and J lost 8, with 12 bases in between. In germline, CDR1 is LNHDA, CDR2 SQIVND (reference sequence). The DNA of the CDR3 is TGTGCCAGTAGTCCGGACCCGGGGGGCTACACCTTC. It encodes CASSPDPGGYTF. Complete variable domain (other parts from reference TRBV19 and TRBJ1-2): DGGITQSPKYLFRKEGQNVTLSCEQNLNHDAMYWYRQDPGQGLRLIYYSQIVNDFQKGDIAEGYSVSREKKESFPLTVTSAQKNPTAFYLCASSPDPGGYTFGSGTRLTVV.

This rearrangement joins TRBV6-6 to TRBJ2-7; possible D gene TRBD1, 6 bases. V was clipped by 6 bases and J by 2 bases, with 14 bases between them. CDR3 length: 14 amino acids. The V gene's germline CDR1 is MNHNY and CDR2 SVGAGI (reference sequence). In DNA, the CDR3 is TGTGCCAGCAGCCCGGCAGGGGCCCCCTACGAGCAGTACTTC. Its translation: CASSPAGAPYEQYF.

V is TRBV18 and J is TRBJ1-1; 9 bases line up with TRBD1. This CDR3 spans 14 amino acids. Germline V gene sequence: CDR1 KGHSH, CDR2 LQKENI. V lost 5 bases and J lost 3; bases outside the gene matches: 4. CDR3 sequence (DNA): TGTGCCAGCTCAAGACAGGGGGGGTACACTGAAGCTTTCTTT. Translated, it gives CASSRQGGYTEAFF.

J is TRBJ2-3 and V is TRBV6-4, with D possibly matching TRBD2 (6 bases). V lost 2 bases, J lost 4 bases, and 25 bases lay in between. Germline loops: CDR1 MRHNA, CDR2 SNTAGT. This CDR3 is 19 amino acids long. The DNA for the CDR3 is TGTGCCAGCAGTGACGTTTATATCGGGGGACCCTGGGGTTCAGATACGCAGTATTTT. Encoded protein: CASSDVYIGGPWGSDTQYF.

This chain links TRBV5-4 with TRBJ2-3, with D possibly being TRBD2 (5 bases). CDR1 is SGHNT and CDR2 is YYREEE in the germline V gene (reference sequence). Trimming cost V 9 bases and J 1 base, with 12 bases left between them. This CDR3 comprises 13 residues. The chain's CDR3 is CATSDYRTDTQYF. CDR3 coding DNA: TGTGCCACCTCTGACTACCGCACAGATACGCAGTATTTT.

The rearrangement uses TRBV24-1 and TRBJ2-5; 12 bases line up with TRBD2. The CDR3 totals 15 residues. The ends lost 10 bases at V and 2 bases at J; junction bases unmatched: 7. The germline gives CDR1 KGHDR, CDR2 SFDVKD. The CDR3, as DNA: TGTGCCACTCTCCTAGCGGGAGGGTTACAAGAGACCCAGTACTTC. Its translation: CATLLAGGLQETQYF.

This clone was picked up one time. The chain joins TRBV24-1 to TRBJ1-1; the match to TRBD1 covers 10 bases. J gave up 0 bases and V 1 base, and 10 bases lay outside the gene matches. The V gene's germline CDR1 is KGHDR and CDR2 SFDVKD. The CDR3 sequence is 19 residues long. For the CDR3, the DNA is TGTGCCACCAGTGATTTTTTCGGACAGGGGGTTACCATGAACACTGAAGCTTTCTTT. This translates into CATSDFFGQGVTMNTEAFF.

This clone has a handful of counts. This sample also contains other DNA sequences that code for the same CDR3. This rearrangement joins TRBV7-2 to TRBJ1-1; TRBD1 aligns across 7 bases. This CDR3 has 14 amino acids. Trimming took 2 bases from V and 5 from J; bases not matched to a gene: 5. Germline V gives CDR1 SGHTA, CDR2 FQGNSA. The CDR3 sequence: CASSLQTRGTEAFF. The CDR3 DNA reads as TGTGCCAGCAGCTTACAAACCAGGGGGACTGAAGCTTTCTTT.

The rearrangement links TRBV7-2 to TRBJ2-1; the match to TRBD2 covers 7 bases. V lost 5 bases, J lost 1 base, and 8 bases stayed unmatched. Per the germline V gene, CDR1 is SGHTA and CDR2 is FQGNSA. The CDR3 covers 16 residues. The CDR3 region is CASSPRRGRSYNEQFF. The CDR3 coding sequence is TGTGCCAGCAGCCCGCGGCGGGGGAGATCCTACAATGAGCAGTTCTTC. Full variable domain (missing parts from reference TRBV7-2 and TRBJ2-1): GAGVSQSPSNKVTEKGKDVELRCDPISGHTALYWYRQSLGQGLEFLIYFQGNSAPDKSGLPSDRFSAERTGGSVSTLTIQRTQQEDSAVYLCASSPRRGRSYNEQFFGPGTRLTVL.

The count of this clone is one. This chain uses TRBV7-9 with TRBJ2-2; the D gene is possibly TRBD2 (5 bases). With 5 bases removed from V and 3 bases from J, the gap between germline ends came to 19 bases. Germline CDR1 and CDR2: SEHNR and FQNEAQ (reference sequence). This CDR3 comprises 17 residues. As DNA, the CDR3 is TGTGCCAGCAGCCCACCTGAGGGAGTTTTGGACACCGGGGAGCTGTTTTTT. Translation: CASSPPEGVLDTGELFF.

The chain uses TRBV2 and TRBJ1-2, with TRBD1 identical over 7 bases. Per germline, CDR1 SNHLY and CDR2 FYNNEI. This CDR3 is 15 amino acids long. Unmatched junction bases numbered 17, after V lost 8 bases and J lost 8 bases. CDR3 sequence: CASVRDSSDEVGYTF. CDR3 nucleotides: TGTGCCAGCGTCCGGGACAGCTCGGATGAAGTGGGCTACACCTTC.

Concerning this clone itself: Germline and junction disagree at one end, which may indicate a read error. The same CDR3 can be traced to other DNA sequences in this sample. The DNA of the CDR3 is TGTGCCAGCAGCCTCGGGACAGGGACCTTCGGTGAAGCTTTTTTT. This gives the protein CASSLGTGTFGEAFF. This sequence joins TRBV7-2 and TRBJ1-1; 9 nucleotides line up with TRBD1. Germline CDR1 reads SGHTA; CDR2 reads FQGNSA. The CDR3 has 15 residues.

The chain carries TRBV19 and TRBJ1-2; D possibly corresponds to TRBD1 (6 bases). The V end lost 0 bases, the J end lost 7 bases, and 15 bases lay between the germline ends. CDR3 length: 15 amino acids. Germline CDR1 reads LNHDA; CDR2 reads SQIVND (reference sequence). CDR3 coding DNA: TGTGCCAGTAGTATAGAGCAGGGGCTATCGGGTGGCTACACCTTC. Translating gives CASSIEQGLSGGYTF.

In its sample, this clone was seen a few times. The chain links TRBV2 to TRBJ1-6, with D unresolved. Germline V gene lookup returns CDR1 SNHLY and CDR2 FYNNEI. V lost 8 bases and J lost 4, with 9 bases in between. The CDR3 loop spans 13 amino acids. CDR3 protein: CASRTGYNSPLHF. In DNA form, the CDR3 reads TGTGCCAGCCGAACGGGATATAATTCACCCCTCCACTTT.

This chain joins TRBV7-9 and TRBJ2-3, with a tentative D call TRBD2 (6 bases). The CDR3 sequence is 14 residues long. Germline V CDR1 and CDR2: SEHNR, FQNEAQ (reference sequence). V gave up 5 bases and J gave up 2 bases, with 11 bases separating them. CDR3 DNA sequence: TGTGCCAGCAGCCCGCCGGGGGTCACAGATACGCAGTATTTT. Translating it yields CASSPPGVTDTQYF. Filled out from reference TRBV7-9 and TRBJ2-3, the complete variable domain reads DTGVSQNPRHKITKRGQNVTFRCDPISEHNRLYWYRQTLGQGPEFLTYFQNEAQLEKSRLLSDRFSAERPKGSFSTLEIQRTEQGDSAMYLCASSPPGVTDTQYFGPGTRLTVL.

V usage is TRBV5-4 and J usage is TRBJ1-1; D uncertain. The CDR3 extends over 12 amino acids. CDR1 SGHNT and CDR2 YYREEE come from the germline V gene (reference sequence). V lost 4 bases to trimming and J lost 5 bases, with 9 bases between them. The CDR3 protein is CASSAKETEAFF. The CDR3 DNA sequence: TGTGCCAGCAGCGCGAAGGAGACTGAAGCTTTCTTT.

The chain joins TRBV7-2 to TRBJ1-4; TRBD1 matches at 7 bases. This CDR3 region has 15 residues. J was trimmed by 2 bases and V by 4 bases; bases with no gene match: 4. Per germline, CDR1 SGHTA and CDR2 FQGNSA. The CDR3 is CASSSYRGTNEKLFF. CDR3 DNA sequence: TGTGCCAGCAGCTCGTACAGGGGTACTAATGAAAAACTGTTTTTT.

The chain links TRBV2 to TRBJ1-5; D uncertain. The V end was cut by 2 bases, the J end by 0 bases, with 11 bases between. The germline V gene has CDR1 SNHLY and CDR2 FYNNEI. This CDR3 has 16 amino acids. CDR3 sequence reads: CASSERFSGSNQPQHF. The CDR3 nucleotides are TGTGCCAGCAGTGAAAGGTTTTCGGGTAGCAATCAGCCCCAGCATTTT.

This chain uses TRBV18 with TRBJ2-2, with a possible D match to TRBD2 (5 bases). The CDR3 runs 15 residues. Germline V lookup: CDR1 KGHSH, CDR2 LQKENI. V lost 3 bases, J lost 1 base, and 9 bases lay in between. The CDR3 is CASSPGGMNTGELFF. The CDR3 DNA reads TGTGCCAGCTCACCTGGAGGAATGAACACCGGGGAGCTGTTTTTT.

About this clone itself: The same CDR3 arises from other DNA sequences in this sample as well. V and J are TRBV4-2 and TRBJ1-5, with TRBD1 matching over 8 bases. The trim removed 0 bases at V and 1 base at J, leaving 11 bases unmatched. The CDR3 totals 19 residues. CDR1 is LGHNA and CDR2 is YNFKEQ in the germline V gene. The CDR3 DNA reads TGTGCCAGCAGCCAAGAGTTGCCAGGGGGCGCGATAAGCAATCAGCCCCAGCATTTT. Its protein is CASSQELPGGAISNQPQHF.

The chain is built from TRBV4-3 and TRBJ1-1; possible D gene TRBD1, 5 bases. The ends were cut back, 0 bases at V and 6 bases at J, with 14 bases in the middle. The CDR3 sequence is 15 residues long. Germline CDR1 and CDR2: LGHNA and YSLEER. The CDR3 DNA follows: TGCGCCAGCAGCCAAGATAGACTCGGGGGAGCTGAAGCTTTCTTT. This gives the protein CASSQDRLGGAEAFF.

This clone was picked up a small number of times. This chain links TRBV7-2 with TRBJ2-1; 7 bases agree with TRBD1. The V and J ends lost 6 bases and 0 bases, in that order; junction bases with no gene match: 2. Germline V gene data show CDR1 as SGHTA and CDR2 as FQGNSA. CDR3 length: 14 amino acids. The CDR3: CASSRQGSYNEQFF. For the CDR3, the DNA is TGTGCCAGCAGTCGACAGGGCTCCTACAATGAGCAGTTCTTC.

This rearrangement joins TRBV11-2 to TRBJ2-7; TRBD1 might be the D (5 bases). Germline CDR1 is SGHAT and CDR2 is FQNNGV. Trimming left V 2 bases short and J 3 bases short, with 8 bases between. The CDR3 sequence is 13 residues long. CDR3 in amino acids: CASSLSTDYEQYV. The CDR3 coding sequence is TGTGCCAGCAGCTTATCGACAGACTACGAGCAGTACGTC.

V gene TRBV19 combines with J gene TRBJ1-1; D not resolved. V shed 8 bases and J shed 2 bases, with 9 bases lying between them. The CDR3 consists of 12 residues. Germline V gives CDR1 LNHDA, CDR2 SQIVND (reference sequence). CDR3 nucleotides: TGTGCCAGTGAGAATCTCAACACTGAAGCTTTCTTT. This encodes CASENLNTEAFF.

The chain has TRBV18 and TRBJ2-2; perhaps TRBD1 as D (5 bases). The CDR3 is 14 amino acids. CDR1 is KGHSH, CDR2 LQKENI, per germline. V was clipped by 3 bases and J by 3 bases, with 8 bases between them. The CDR3: CASSPGLYTGELFF. The CDR3 DNA follows: TGTGCCAGCTCACCGGGGCTTTACACCGGGGAGCTGTTTTTT.

V gene TRBV30 combines with J gene TRBJ1-4, with TRBD1 matching over 9 bases. Trimming at V came to 3 bases and at J to 3 bases, leaving 11 bases not matched to a gene. The CDR3 contains 17 residues. CDR1 is GTSNPN and CDR2 is SVGIG in the germline V gene (reference sequence). This CDR3 reads CAWRDGQGILPNEKLFF. The CDR3 region has the DNA TGTGCCTGGAGGGATGGACAGGGGATTCTGCCTAATGAAAAACTGTTTTTT. The full variable domain, completed using reference TRBV30 and TRBJ1-4, is SQTIHQWPATLVQPVGSPLSLECTVEGTSNPNLYWYRQAAGRGLQLLFYSVGIGQISSEVPQNLSASRPQDRQFILSSKKLLLSDSGFYLCAWRDGQGILPNEKLFFGSGTQLSVL.

The rearrangement uses TRBV7-9 and TRBJ2-2, with D maybe TRBD2 (6 bases). The CDR3 spans 15 residues. V shed 5 bases and J shed 5 bases, with 15 bases lying between them. Germline V gives CDR1 SEHNR, CDR2 FQNEAQ (reference sequence). The CDR3 sequence: CASSPVGGRTGELFF. CDR3 in DNA: TGTGCCAGCAGCCCCGTGGGGGGTCGGACCGGGGAGCTGTTTTTT.

The chain couples TRBV29-1 to TRBJ2-7; TRBD1 matches at 7 bases. V was pared by 7 bases and J by 2 bases, with 8 bases of the junction left unmatched. Germline CDR1 SQVTM, CDR2 ANQGSEA. The CDR3 has 13 residues. CDR3 sequence: CSAQSGTAYEQYV. CDR3 DNA sequence: TGCAGCGCGCAATCCGGGACAGCCTACGAGCAGTACGTC.

The chain employs TRBV7-2 and TRBJ1-6; the D gene is possibly TRBD1 (5 bases). Germline loops: CDR1 SGHTA, CDR2 FQGNSA. This CDR3 has 17 amino acids. With 1 base removed from V and 10 bases from J, the gap between germline ends came to 20 bases. This chain's CDR3 is CASSLDPGPTAGSPLHF. CDR3 nucleotides: TGTGCCAGCAGCTTAGACCCCGGACCCACAGCAGGGTCACCCCTCCACTTT.

The chain joins TRBV6-5 to TRBJ1-1; TRBD1 might be the D (5 bases). V was clipped by 8 bases and J by 4 bases, with 17 bases between them. CDR3 length: 14 amino acids. Germline CDR1 reads MNHEY; CDR2 reads SVGAGI. The CDR3 coding sequence is TGTGCCAGCCATCCGGGGGGGAGGGGCACTGAAGCTTTCTTT. This gives the protein CASHPGGRGTEAFF.